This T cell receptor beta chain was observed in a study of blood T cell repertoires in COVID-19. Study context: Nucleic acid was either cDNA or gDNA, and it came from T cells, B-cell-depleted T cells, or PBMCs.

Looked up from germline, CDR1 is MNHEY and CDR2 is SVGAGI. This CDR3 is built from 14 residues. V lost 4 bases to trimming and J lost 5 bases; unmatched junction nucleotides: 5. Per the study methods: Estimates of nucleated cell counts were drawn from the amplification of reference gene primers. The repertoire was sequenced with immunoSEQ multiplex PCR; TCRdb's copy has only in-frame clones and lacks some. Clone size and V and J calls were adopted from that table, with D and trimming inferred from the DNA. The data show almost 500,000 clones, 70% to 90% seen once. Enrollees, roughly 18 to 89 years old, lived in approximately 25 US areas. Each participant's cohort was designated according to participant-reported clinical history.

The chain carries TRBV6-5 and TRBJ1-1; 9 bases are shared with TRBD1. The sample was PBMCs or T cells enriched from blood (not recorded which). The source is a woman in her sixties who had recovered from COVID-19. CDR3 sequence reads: CASSSQGAGTEAFF. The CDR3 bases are TGTGCCAGCAGTTCACAGGGGGCAGGGACTGAAGCTTTCTTT.